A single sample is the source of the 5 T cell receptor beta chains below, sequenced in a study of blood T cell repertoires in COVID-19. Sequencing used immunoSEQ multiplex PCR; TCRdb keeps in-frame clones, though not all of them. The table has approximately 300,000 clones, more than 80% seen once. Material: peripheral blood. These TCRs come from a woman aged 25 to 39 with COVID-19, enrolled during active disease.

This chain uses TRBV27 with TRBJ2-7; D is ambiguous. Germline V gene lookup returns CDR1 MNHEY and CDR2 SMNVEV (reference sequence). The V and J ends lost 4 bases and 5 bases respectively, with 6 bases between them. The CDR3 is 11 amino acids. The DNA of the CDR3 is TGTGCCAGCAGTTCGGGTAACGAGCAGTACTTC. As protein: CASSSGNEQYF.

This CDR3 is CASSDYRGTDTQYF. CDR3 bases: TGTGCCAGCAGTGACTACCGGGGCACAGATACGCAGTATTTT. The chain is built from TRBV2 and TRBJ2-3, with D uncertain. The CDR3 has 14 residues. Looked up from germline, CDR1 is SNHLY and CDR2 is FYNNEI. The V gene lost 3 bases and the J gene lost 1 base, with 8 bases spanning the gap. Drawing the rest from reference TRBV2 and TRBJ2-3, the complete variable domain is EPEVTQTPSHQVTQMGQEVILRCVPISNHLYFYWYRQILGQKVEFLVSFYNNEISEKSEIFDDQFSVERPDGSNFTLKIRSTKLEDSAMYFCASSDYRGTDTQYFGPGTRLTVL.

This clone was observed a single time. The CDR3 region has the DNA TGTGCCAGCAGCCTTGAATCCGGTTTTTCAGATACGCAGTATTTT. Amino acids: CASSLESGFSDTQYF. This rearrangement joins TRBV3-1 (or the pseudogene TRBV3-2) to TRBJ2-3; D is undetermined. The V gene lost 4 bases and the J gene lost 4 bases, with 15 bases spanning the gap. This CDR3 has 15 residues. Germline CDR1 reads LGHDT; CDR2 reads YNNKEL (reference sequence).

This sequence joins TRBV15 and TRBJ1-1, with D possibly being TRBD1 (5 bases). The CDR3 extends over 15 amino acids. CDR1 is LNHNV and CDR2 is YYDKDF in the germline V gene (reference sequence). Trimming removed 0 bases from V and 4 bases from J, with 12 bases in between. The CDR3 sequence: CATSRDLAGSTEAFF. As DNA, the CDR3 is TGTGCCACCAGCAGAGATTTAGCAGGGTCCACTGAAGCTTTCTTT. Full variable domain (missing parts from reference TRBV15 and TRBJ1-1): DAMVIQNPRYQVTQFGKPVTLSCSQTLNHNVMYWYQQKSSQAPKLLFHYYDKDFNNEADTPDNFQSRRPNTSFCFLDIRSPGLGDTAMYLCATSRDLAGSTEAFFGQGTRLTVV.

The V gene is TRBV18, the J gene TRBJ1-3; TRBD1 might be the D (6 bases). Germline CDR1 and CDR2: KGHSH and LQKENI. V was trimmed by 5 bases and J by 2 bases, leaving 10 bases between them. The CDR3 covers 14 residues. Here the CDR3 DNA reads TGTGCCAGCTCAAGCGGGGGGCCTGGAAACACCATATATTTT. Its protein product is CASSSGGPGNTIYF.